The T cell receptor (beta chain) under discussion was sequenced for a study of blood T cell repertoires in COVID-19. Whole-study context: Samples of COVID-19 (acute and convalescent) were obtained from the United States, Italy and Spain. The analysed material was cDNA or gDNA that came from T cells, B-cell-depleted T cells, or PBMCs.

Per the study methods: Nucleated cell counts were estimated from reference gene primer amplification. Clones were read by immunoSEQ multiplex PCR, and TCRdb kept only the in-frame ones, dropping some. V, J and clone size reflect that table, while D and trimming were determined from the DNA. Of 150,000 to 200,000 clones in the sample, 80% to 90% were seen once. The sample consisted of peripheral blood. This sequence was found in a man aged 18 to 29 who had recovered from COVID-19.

CDR3 nucleotides: TGTGCCACGAAGGGACAAGGGGGCGCGGATCAGCCCCAGCATTTT. It translates to CATKGQGGADQPQHF. V is TRBV24-1 and J is TRBJ1-5; 7 bases match TRBD1. J was trimmed by 5 bases and V by 10 bases; bases with no gene match: 13. Germline V gene data show CDR1 as KGHDR and CDR2 as SFDVKD. The CDR3 spans 15 residues.